Following are 10 T cell receptor beta chains from one sample sequenced in a study of identical twins (dated by TCRdb to the mid-2010s). Libraries were built with 5' RACE. The data were produced on an Illumina HiSeq 2000. TCRdb took the public reads, trimmed them with fastp at Q25, ran MiXCR for clone calling and kept in-frame beta chains. Records with the same CDR3 protein are collapsed into one entry carrying the most frequent genes and DNA. For this sample the table gives 310,000 or so distinct CDR3 sequences, of which around 8.8% were detected only once. The top ten hold less than 2.5% of the sample. These same records also appear under a second study, on yellow fever vaccine responses in identical twins.

The sequenced sample was memory (CD45RO+) T cells sorted from blood. This sample's cell subset or site label indicates: CD45RO+ enriched T cells. These receptors were taken from a woman under 30 in good health.

This clonotype was recorded many times. V usage is TRBV20-1 and J usage is TRBJ2-1; perhaps TRBD2 as D (5 bases). This CDR3 has 13 residues. Between the trimmed V and J ends, which lost 3 bases and 4 bases, there was a span of 10 bases. Germline V gene data show CDR1 as DFQATT and CDR2 as SNEGSKA (reference sequence). CDR3 protein: CSASGVGYNEQFF. The DNA for the CDR3 is TGCAGTGCTAGCGGGGTGGGGTACAATGAGCAGTTCTTC.

The chain is built from TRBV5-5 and TRBJ2-6; TRBD1 aligns across 7 bases. Per germline, CDR1 SGHKS and CDR2 YYEKEE (reference sequence). The CDR3 extends over 18 amino acids. J was trimmed by 0 bases and V by 2 bases; bases with no gene match: 8. The CDR3 is CASSLLGQSLSGANVLTF. DNA of the CDR3: TGTGCCAGCAGCTTATTGGGACAGTCCCTCTCTGGGGCCAACGTCCTGACTTTC. The full variable domain, completed using reference TRBV5-5 and TRBJ2-6, is DAGVTQSPTHLIKTRGQQVTLRCSPISGHKSVSWYQQVLGQGPQFIFQYYEKEERGRGNFPDRFSARQFPNYSSELNVNALLLGDSALYLCASSLLGQSLSGANVLTFGAGSRLTVL.

The V call is TRBV7-9, the J call TRBJ2-7, with TRBD2 matching 12 bases. V lost 5 bases, J lost 4 bases, and 6 bases stayed unmatched. Germline lookup yields CDR1 SEHNR and CDR2 FQNEAQ (reference sequence). The CDR3 consists of 15 residues. The CDR3 loop reads CASSGRTSGMYEQYF. The DNA of the CDR3 is TGTGCCAGCAGCGGACGGACTAGCGGGATGTACGAGCAGTACTTC.

This clonotype was detected a few times. The rearrangement uses TRBV11-2 and TRBJ2-2, with D hard to call. V was shortened by 3 bases and J by 3 bases, with 14 bases between the two germline ends. Per the germline V gene, CDR1 is SGHAT and CDR2 is FQNNGV. The CDR3 contains 16 residues. DNA for the CDR3: TGTGCCAGCAGCTTCACACGCCATCCGGACACCGGGGAGCTGTTTTTT. Protein sequence: CASSFTRHPDTGELFF.

A few counts support this clonotype. V usage is TRBV3-1 and J usage is TRBJ2-5, with D perhaps TRBD2 (6 bases). V lost 5 bases and J lost 4, with 11 bases in between. CDR3 length: 13 amino acids. Germline values: CDR1 LGHDT, CDR2 YNNKEL (reference sequence). The CDR3 sequence: CASSGGTSETQYF. Here the CDR3 DNA reads TGTGCCAGCAGCGGCGGGACTTCAGAGACCCAGTACTTC.

This clonotype was seen more than once but under ten times. CDR3 in amino acids: CASTSRAGILMNTEAFF. The CDR3 DNA sequence: TGTGCCAGCACCTCCCGAGCCGGGATCTTAATGAACACTGAAGCTTTCTTT. The V and J genes are TRBV27 and TRBJ1-1; D remains ambiguous. V lost 7 bases and J 0 bases, leaving 21 bases between the germline ends. Germline V gives CDR1 MNHEY, CDR2 SMNVEV (reference sequence). This CDR3 contains 17 residues.

This clonotype appeared a few times. The V and J genes are TRBV5-6 and TRBJ1-1; unclear D gene. V was clipped by 0 bases and J by 1 base, with 7 bases between them. The CDR3 runs 14 residues. Germline assignment: CDR1 SGHDT and CDR2 YYEEEE. The CDR3 here is CASSLGRWNTEAFF. CDR3 nucleotide sequence: TGTGCCAGCAGCTTGGGACGGTGGAACACTGAAGCTTTCTTT.

The chain combines TRBV3-1 with TRBJ2-2; 9 bases map to TRBD2. The CDR3 contains 16 residues. The V segment lost 4 bases and the J segment 6 bases; nucleotides outside the gene matches: 9. CDR1 and CDR2 (germline): LGHDT, YNNKEL (reference sequence). CDR3 in amino acids: CASSPRFVAGAGELFF. For the CDR3, the DNA is TGTGCCAGCAGCCCCCGCTTTGTAGCGGGAGCCGGGGAGCTGTTTTTT.

V gene TRBV27 combines with J gene TRBJ2-1; 11 bases fit TRBD2. J gave up 7 bases and V 0 bases, and 5 bases lay outside the gene matches. The CDR3 spans 16 residues. Germline V gives CDR1 MNHEY, CDR2 SMNVEV (reference sequence). For the CDR3, the DNA is TGTGCCAGCAGTTTATCGATTAGCGGGAGGGTAAATGAGCAGTTCTTC. Translating it yields CASSLSISGRVNEQFF.

This clonotype has more than one count but fewer than ten. CDR3 in DNA: TGTGCCAGCAGCCTACGGACTAGCGGGGGGGGTAACACCGGGGAGCTGTTTTTT. Translation: CASSLRTSGGGNTGELFF. V is TRBV7-8 and J is TRBJ2-2; 15 bases fit TRBD2. With V trimmed by 5 bases and J by 2 bases, 6 bases remained unmatched. CDR3 length: 18 residues. The germline CDR1 and CDR2 sequences are SGHVS and FQNEAQ.